Below are 8 T cell receptor beta chains sequenced from a single sample in a study of blood T cell repertoires in COVID-19. Clones were read by immunoSEQ multiplex PCR, and TCRdb kept only the in-frame ones, dropping some. The data contain approximately 100,000 clones, roughly 87% of them seen just once; the ten biggest clones take up about 6%. Material: peripheral blood. Receptors were obtained from a woman aged 55 to 70 with acute or convalescent COVID-19.

This chain joins TRBV5-1 and TRBJ2-1; TRBD2 aligns across 14 bases. V trimming: 0 bases; J trimming: 10 bases; junction bases outside the gene matches: 3. Looked up from germline, CDR1 is SGHRS and CDR2 is YFSETQ. The CDR3 totals 15 residues. CDR3 bases: TGCGCCAGCAGCTTGGGACTAGCGGGAGGGCACGAGCAGTTCTTC. Translating gives CASSLGLAGGHEQFF.

J is TRBJ1-1 and V is TRBV7-9; D unclear. The CDR3 length is 14 residues. Trimming removed 5 bases at V and 1 base at J, with 11 bases between. The germline gives CDR1 SEHNR, CDR2 FQNEAQ (reference sequence). CDR3 in amino acids: CASSPRGPNTEAFF. CDR3 nucleotide sequence: TGTGCCAGCAGCCCCCGAGGGCCGAACACTGAAGCTTTCTTT.

The chain links TRBV15 to TRBJ2-1; TRBD1 matches at 11 bases. J gave up 3 bases and V 3 bases, and 1 base lay outside the gene matches. CDR1 LNHNV and CDR2 YYDKDF come from the germline V gene (reference sequence). The CDR3 length is 15 residues. The CDR3 region is CATSSGTGGYNEQFF. CDR3 in DNA: TGTGCCACCAGCAGCGGGACAGGGGGCTACAATGAGCAGTTCTTC. Full variable domain (outside the CDR3, taken from reference TRBV15 and TRBJ2-1): DAMVIQNPRYQVTQFGKPVTLSCSQTLNHNVMYWYQQKSSQAPKLLFHYYDKDFNNEADTPDNFQSRRPNTSFCFLDIRSPGLGDTAMYLCATSSGTGGYNEQFFGPGTRLTVL.

The chain is built from TRBV6-5 and TRBJ1-6; weak D call: TRBD1 (6 bases). Trimming took off 2 bases at V and 8 bases at J, with 16 bases between the two ends. The CDR3 is 16 amino acids. Germline-derived CDR1 and CDR2 are MNHEY and SVGAGI. The CDR3 sequence: CASSYMTGNRDSPLHF. As DNA, the CDR3 is TGTGCCAGCAGTTACATGACAGGAAACCGTGATTCACCCCTCCACTTT.

The gene calls are TRBV13 and TRBJ1-3; D is unresolved. The CDR3 covers 15 residues. The germline V and J ends were trimmed by 5 bases and 0 bases, with 11 bases remaining between them. Germline values: CDR1 PRHDT, CDR2 FYEKMQ (reference sequence). The CDR3 DNA reads TGTGCCAGCAGCAACGGTTTGAGCTCTGGAAACACCATATATTTT. Translating gives CASSNGLSSGNTIYF. Based on the CDR3 plus reference TRBV13 and TRBJ1-3, the full variable domain is AAGVIQSPRHLIKEKRETATLKCYPIPRHDTVYWYQQGPGQDPQFLISFYEKMQSDKGSIPDRFSAQQFSDYHSELNMSSLELGDSALYFCASSNGLSSGNTIYFGEGSWLTVV.

This rearrangement joins TRBV4-1 to TRBJ2-5, with 11 positions matching TRBD2. Germline V lookup: CDR1 MGHRA, CDR2 YSYEKL. The junction had 2 bases not matched to a gene; V was cut back by 1 base and J by 7 bases. The CDR3 is 14 amino acids. As DNA, the CDR3 is TGCGCCAGCAGCCAAGGACTAGCGGGACCGACCCAGTACTTC. It is translated as CASSQGLAGPTQYF.

This chain connects TRBV6-1 to TRBJ1-4, with D perhaps matching TRBD1 (6 bases). Trimming took off 2 bases at V and 7 bases at J, with 14 bases between the two ends. CDR1 is MNHNS, CDR2 SASEGT, per germline. This CDR3 is built from 15 residues. The CDR3 region is CASSEWTTGSEKLFF. In DNA form, the CDR3 reads TGTGCCAGCAGTGAATGGACCACAGGGAGTGAAAAACTGTTTTTT.

The chain carries TRBV7-8 and TRBJ2-1; 9 nucleotides line up with TRBD2. The germline gives CDR1 SGHVS, CDR2 FQNEAQ. CDR3 length: 16 amino acids. V shed 3 bases, J shed 5 bases, and the junction held 8 bases outside the gene matches. The CDR3 loop reads CASSFRATSGDNEQFF. The CDR3, as DNA: TGTGCCAGCAGCTTCAGAGCGACTAGCGGAGACAATGAGCAGTTCTTC.